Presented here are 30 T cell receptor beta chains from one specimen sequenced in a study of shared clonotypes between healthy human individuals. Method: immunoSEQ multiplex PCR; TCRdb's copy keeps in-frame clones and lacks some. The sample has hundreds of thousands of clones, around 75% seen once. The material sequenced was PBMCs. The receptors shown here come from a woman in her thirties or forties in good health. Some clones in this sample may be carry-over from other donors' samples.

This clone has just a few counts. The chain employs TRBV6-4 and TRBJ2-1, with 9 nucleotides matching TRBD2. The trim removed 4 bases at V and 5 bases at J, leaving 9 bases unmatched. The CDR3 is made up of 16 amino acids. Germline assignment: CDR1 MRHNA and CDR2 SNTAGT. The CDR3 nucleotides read TGTGCCAGCAGTGCCCTTGGGACTAGCAGCCACAATGAGCAGTTCTTC. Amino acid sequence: CASSALGTSSHNEQFF.

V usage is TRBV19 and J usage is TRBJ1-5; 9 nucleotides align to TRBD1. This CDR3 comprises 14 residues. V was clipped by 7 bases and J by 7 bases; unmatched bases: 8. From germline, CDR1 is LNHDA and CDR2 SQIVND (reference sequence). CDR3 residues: CASKPGQGRQPQHF. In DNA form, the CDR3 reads TGTGCCAGTAAACCGGGACAGGGCAGGCAGCCCCAGCATTTT.

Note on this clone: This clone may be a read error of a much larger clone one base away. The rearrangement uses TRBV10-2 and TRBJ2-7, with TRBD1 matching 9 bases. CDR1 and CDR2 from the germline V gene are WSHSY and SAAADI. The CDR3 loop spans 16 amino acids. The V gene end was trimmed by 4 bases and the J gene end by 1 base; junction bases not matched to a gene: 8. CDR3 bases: TGCGCCAGCAGTGGCCCCTCCGGGACAGGGTCCTACGAGCAGTACTTC. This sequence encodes CASSGPSGTGSYEQYF.

This chain's CDR3 is CASSPVTSGKGDEQFF. Written as DNA, the CDR3 is TGTGCCAGCAGCCCCGTGACTAGCGGGAAAGGGGATGAGCAGTTCTTC. V gene TRBV11-2 combines with J gene TRBJ2-1; 11 bases match TRBD2. The V segment lost 5 bases and the J segment 8 bases; nucleotides outside the gene matches: 11. The CDR3 has 16 amino acids. Per germline, CDR1 SGHAT and CDR2 FQNNGV.

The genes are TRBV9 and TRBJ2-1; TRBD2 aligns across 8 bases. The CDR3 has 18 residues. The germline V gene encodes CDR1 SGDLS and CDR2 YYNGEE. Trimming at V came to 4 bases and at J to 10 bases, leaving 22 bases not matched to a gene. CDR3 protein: CASSPPTGRTGGSLEQFF. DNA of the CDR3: TGTGCCAGCAGCCCGCCTACAGGGCGGACGGGAGGGTCCTTGGAGCAGTTCTTC.

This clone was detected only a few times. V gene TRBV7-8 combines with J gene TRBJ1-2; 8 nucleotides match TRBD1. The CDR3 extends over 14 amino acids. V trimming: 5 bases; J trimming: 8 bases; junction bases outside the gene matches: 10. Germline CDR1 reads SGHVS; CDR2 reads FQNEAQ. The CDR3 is CASSAWTGISGYTF. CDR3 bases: TGTGCCAGCAGCGCGTGGACAGGGATCAGCGGCTACACCTTC. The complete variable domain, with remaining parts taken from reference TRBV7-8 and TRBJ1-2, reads GAGVSQSPRYKVAKRGQDVALRCDPISGHVSLFWYQQALGQGPEFLTYFQNEAQLDKSGLPSDRFFAERPEGSVSTLKIQRTQQEDSAVYLCASSAWTGISGYTFGSGTRLTVV.

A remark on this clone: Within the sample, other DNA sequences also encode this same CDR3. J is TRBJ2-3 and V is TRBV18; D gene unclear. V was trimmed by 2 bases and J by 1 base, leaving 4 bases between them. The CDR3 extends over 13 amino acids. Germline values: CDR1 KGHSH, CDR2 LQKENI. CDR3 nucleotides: TGTGCCAGCTCACCAGCCGGCACAGATACGCAGTATTTT. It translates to CASSPAGTDTQYF.

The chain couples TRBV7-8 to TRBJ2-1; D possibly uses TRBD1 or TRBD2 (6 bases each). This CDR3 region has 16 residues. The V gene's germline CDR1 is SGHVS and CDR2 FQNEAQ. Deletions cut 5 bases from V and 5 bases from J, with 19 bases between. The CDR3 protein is CASSPLGGRADNEQFF. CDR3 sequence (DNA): TGTGCCAGCAGCCCTCTGGGGGGCAGGGCCGACAATGAGCAGTTCTTC.

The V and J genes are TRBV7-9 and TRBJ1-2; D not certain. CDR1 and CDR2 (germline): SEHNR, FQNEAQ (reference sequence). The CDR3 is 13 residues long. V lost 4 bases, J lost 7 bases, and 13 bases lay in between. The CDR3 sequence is CASSYGENGGYTF. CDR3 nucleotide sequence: TGTGCCAGCAGCTATGGGGAAAACGGTGGCTACACCTTC.

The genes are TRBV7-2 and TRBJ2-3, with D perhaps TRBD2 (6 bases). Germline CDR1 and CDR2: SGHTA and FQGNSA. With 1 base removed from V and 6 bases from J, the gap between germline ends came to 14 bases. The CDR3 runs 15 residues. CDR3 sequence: CASSLGGLRPDTQYF. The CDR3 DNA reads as TGTGCCAGCAGCTTAGGGGGACTCAGACCGGATACGCAGTATTTT. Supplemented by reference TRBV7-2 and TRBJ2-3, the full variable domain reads GAGVSQSPSNKVTEKGKDVELRCDPISGHTALYWYRQSLGQGLEFLIYFQGNSAPDKSGLPSDRFSAERTGGSVSTLTIQRTQQEDSAVYLCASSLGGLRPDTQYFGPGTRLTVL.

The CDR3 nucleotides are TGTGCCAGCAGCCAAAGGGTAGCGGGAGACCATGAGCAGTTCTTC. Translation: CASSQRVAGDHEQFF. The chain recombines TRBV4-2 with TRBJ2-1; 9 bases agree with TRBD2. Germline V gene sequence: CDR1 LGHNA, CDR2 YNFKEQ. Trimming removed 2 bases from V and 8 bases from J; junction bases left unmatched: 7. The CDR3 is made up of 15 amino acids.

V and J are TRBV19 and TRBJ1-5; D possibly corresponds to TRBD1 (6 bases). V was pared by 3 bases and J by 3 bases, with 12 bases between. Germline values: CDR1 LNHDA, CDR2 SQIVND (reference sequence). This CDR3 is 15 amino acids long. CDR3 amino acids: CASSIRGQDNQPQHF. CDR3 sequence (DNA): TGTGCCAGTAGTATTCGGGGACAAGACAATCAGCCCCAGCATTTT.

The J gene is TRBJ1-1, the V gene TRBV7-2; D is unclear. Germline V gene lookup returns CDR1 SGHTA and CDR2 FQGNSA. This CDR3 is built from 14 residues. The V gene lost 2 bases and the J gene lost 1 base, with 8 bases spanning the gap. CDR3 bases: TGTGCCAGCAGCTTAAGACTTGCGAACACTGAAGCTTTCTTT. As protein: CASSLRLANTEAFF.

The CDR3, as DNA: TGCGCCAGCAGCTTGGACCCGGAGGGTGAAGCTTTCTTT. Amino acids: CASSLDPEGEAFF. V is TRBV5-1 and J is TRBJ1-1; D is unclear. Germline values: CDR1 SGHRS, CDR2 YFSETQ. Trimming stripped 0 bases from V and 7 bases from J, with 10 bases between. This CDR3 contains 13 residues.

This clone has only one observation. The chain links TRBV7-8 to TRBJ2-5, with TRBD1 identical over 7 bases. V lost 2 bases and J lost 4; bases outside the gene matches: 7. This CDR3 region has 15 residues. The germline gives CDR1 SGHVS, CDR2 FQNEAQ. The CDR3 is CASSLNRGGGETQYF. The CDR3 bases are TGTGCCAGCAGCTTAAACAGGGGTGGGGGAGAGACCCAGTACTTC.

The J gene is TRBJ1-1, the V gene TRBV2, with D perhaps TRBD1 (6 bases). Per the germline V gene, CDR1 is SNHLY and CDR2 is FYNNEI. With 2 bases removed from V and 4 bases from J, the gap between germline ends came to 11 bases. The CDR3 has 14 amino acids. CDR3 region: CASSEQGRATEAFF. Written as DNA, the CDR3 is TGTGCCAGCAGTGAACAGGGGAGGGCCACTGAAGCTTTCTTT. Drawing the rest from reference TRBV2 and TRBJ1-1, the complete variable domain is EPEVTQTPSHQVTQMGQEVILRCVPISNHLYFYWYRQILGQKVEFLVSFYNNEISEKSEIFDDQFSVERPDGSNFTLKIRSTKLEDSAMYFCASSEQGRATEAFFGQGTRLTVV.

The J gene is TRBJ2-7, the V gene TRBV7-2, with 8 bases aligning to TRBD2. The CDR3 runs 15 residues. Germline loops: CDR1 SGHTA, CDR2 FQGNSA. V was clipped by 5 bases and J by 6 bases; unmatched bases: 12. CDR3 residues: CASSAQREWVGEQYF. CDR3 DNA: TGTGCCAGCAGCGCACAGCGGGAGTGGGTCGGCGAGCAGTACTTC.

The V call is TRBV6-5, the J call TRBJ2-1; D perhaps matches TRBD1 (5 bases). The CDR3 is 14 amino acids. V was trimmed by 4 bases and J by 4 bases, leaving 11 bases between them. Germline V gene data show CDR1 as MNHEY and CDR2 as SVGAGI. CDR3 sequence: CASSLTTVYNEQFF. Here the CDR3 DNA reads TGTGCCAGCAGTTTAACGACAGTATACAATGAGCAGTTCTTC.

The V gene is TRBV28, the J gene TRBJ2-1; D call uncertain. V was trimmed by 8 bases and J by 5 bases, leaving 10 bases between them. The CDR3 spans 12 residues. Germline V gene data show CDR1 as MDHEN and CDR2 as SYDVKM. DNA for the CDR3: TGTGCCAGCTACCCCGGGCACAATGAGCAGTTCTTC. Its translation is CASYPGHNEQFF.

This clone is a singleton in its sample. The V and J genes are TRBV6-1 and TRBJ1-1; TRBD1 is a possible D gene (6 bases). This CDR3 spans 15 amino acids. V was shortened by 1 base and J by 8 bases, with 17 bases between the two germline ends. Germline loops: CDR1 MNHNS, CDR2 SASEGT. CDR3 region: CASSEGQGYISEAFF. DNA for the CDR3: TGTGCCAGCAGTGAAGGGCAGGGGTACATATCGGAAGCTTTCTTT.

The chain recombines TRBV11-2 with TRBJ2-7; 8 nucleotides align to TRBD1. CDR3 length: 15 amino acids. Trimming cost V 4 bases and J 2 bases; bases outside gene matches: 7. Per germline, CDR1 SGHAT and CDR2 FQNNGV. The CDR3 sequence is CASSSTGGRTYEQYF. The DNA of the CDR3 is TGTGCCAGCAGCTCAACAGGGGGGAGGACCTACGAGCAGTACTTC.

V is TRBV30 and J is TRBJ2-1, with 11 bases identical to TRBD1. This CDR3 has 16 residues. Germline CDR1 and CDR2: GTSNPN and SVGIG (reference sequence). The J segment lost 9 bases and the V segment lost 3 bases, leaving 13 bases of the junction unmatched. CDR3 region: CAWSVGTGGNWGEQFF. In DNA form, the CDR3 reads TGTGCCTGGAGCGTGGGGACAGGGGGAAATTGGGGTGAGCAGTTCTTC.

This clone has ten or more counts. CDR3 DNA sequence: TGTGCCAGCAACCGCCGGACAGGGGATAATTCACCCCTCCACTTT. Translating it yields CASNRRTGDNSPLHF. V and J are TRBV2 and TRBJ1-6; 9 bases align to TRBD1. J gave up 5 bases and V 7 bases, and 6 bases lay outside the gene matches. Germline V lookup: CDR1 SNHLY, CDR2 FYNNEI. This CDR3 has 15 amino acids.

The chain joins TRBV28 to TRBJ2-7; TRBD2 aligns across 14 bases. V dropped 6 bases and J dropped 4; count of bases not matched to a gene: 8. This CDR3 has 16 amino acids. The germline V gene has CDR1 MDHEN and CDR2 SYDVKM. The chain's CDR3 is CASSVPGTSGRYEQYF. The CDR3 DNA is TGTGCCAGCAGCGTCCCCGGGACTAGCGGGAGATACGAGCAGTACTTC.

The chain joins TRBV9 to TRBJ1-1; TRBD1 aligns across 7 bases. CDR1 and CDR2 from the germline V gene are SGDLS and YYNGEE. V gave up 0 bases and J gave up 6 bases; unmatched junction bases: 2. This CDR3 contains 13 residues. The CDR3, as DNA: TGTGCCAGCAGCGTAGAGGACAGGTCTGAAGCTTTCTTT. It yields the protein CASSVEDRSEAFF.

The CDR3 DNA follows: TGTGCCTGGAGTGCGGACAGGGACTACGAGCAGTACTTC. As protein: CAWSADRDYEQYF. The chain carries TRBV30 and TRBJ2-7; TRBD1 agrees at 8 bases. Germline V gene data show CDR1 as GTSNPN and CDR2 as SVGIG (reference sequence). The CDR3 is 13 residues long. Losses at the gene ends were 1 base for V and 3 bases for J; bases not matched to a gene: 2.

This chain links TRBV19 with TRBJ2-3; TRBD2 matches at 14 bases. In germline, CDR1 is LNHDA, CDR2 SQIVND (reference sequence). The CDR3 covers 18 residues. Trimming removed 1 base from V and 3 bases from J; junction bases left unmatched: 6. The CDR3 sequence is CASSIGPGLAGVTDTQYF. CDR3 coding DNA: TGTGCCAGTAGTATAGGGCCGGGACTAGCGGGAGTTACAGATACGCAGTATTTT. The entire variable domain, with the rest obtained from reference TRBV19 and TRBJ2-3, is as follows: DGGITQSPKYLFRKEGQNVTLSCEQNLNHDAMYWYRQDPGQGLRLIYYSQIVNDFQKGDIAEGYSVSREKKESFPLTVTSAQKNPTAFYLCASSIGPGLAGVTDTQYFGPGTRLTVL.

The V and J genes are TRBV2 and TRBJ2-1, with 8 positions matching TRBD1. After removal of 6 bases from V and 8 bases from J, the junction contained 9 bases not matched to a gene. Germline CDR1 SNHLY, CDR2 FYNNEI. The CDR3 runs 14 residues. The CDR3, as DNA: TGTGCCAGCAGGCTCGGACAGGGTGTCGATGAGCAGTTCTTC. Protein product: CASRLGQGVDEQFF.

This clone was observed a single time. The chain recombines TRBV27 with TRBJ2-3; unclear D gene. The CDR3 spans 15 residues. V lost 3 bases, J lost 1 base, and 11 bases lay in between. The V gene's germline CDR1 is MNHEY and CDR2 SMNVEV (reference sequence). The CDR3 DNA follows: TGTGCCAGCAGTTTTAGAATAGCACGCACAGATACGCAGTATTTT. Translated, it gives CASSFRIARTDTQYF.

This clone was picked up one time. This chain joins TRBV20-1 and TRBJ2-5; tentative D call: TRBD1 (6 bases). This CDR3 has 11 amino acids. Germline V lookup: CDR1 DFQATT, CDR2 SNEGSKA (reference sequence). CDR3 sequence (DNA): TGCACTTACAGGGTTAAAGAGACCCAGTACTTC. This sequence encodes CTYRVKETQYF.